This is a list of T cell receptor beta chains from one sample in a study of shared clonotypes between healthy human individuals. The data were produced by immunoSEQ multiplex PCR, yet TCRdb's version contains in-frame clones alone and is incomplete. The sample includes around 330,000 clones, around 72% seen only once; the top ten take 10% to 13%. Material for sequencing was memory CD4+ T cells sorted from blood. The receptors originated from a man younger than 40 in good health. Each CDR3 is given with its conserved first and last residue. The D gene is left open where the match is weak. Rows may omit the clone size; those that give it use once, few, many or a size class.

clone_size j_call v_call d_call cdr3_nt cdr3_aa
few TRBJ2-1 TRBV7-3 TRBD2 TGTGCCAGCAGCACCACTAGCGGGAGGAATGAGCAGTTCTTC CASSTTSGRNEQFF
few TRBJ2-5 TRBV5-1 TRBD2 TGCGCCAGCAGCTCCTTTCCGGGACTAGCCCAAGAGACCCAGTACTTC CASSSFPGLAQETQYF
NA TRBJ1-3 TRBV27 NA TGTGCCAGAAGGCACACCTCTGGAAACACCATATATTTT CARRHTSGNTIYF
NA TRBJ2-2 TRBV18 NA TGTGCCAGCTCCCGGGACTCCCTTCCATCCGGGGAGCTGTTTTTT CASSRDSLPSGELFF
NA TRBJ2-3 TRBV10-1 NA TGCGCCAGCAGTGAACTGAGAGGATTAAGGGGGGATACGCAGTATTTT CASSELRGLRGDTQYF
NA TRBJ2-7 TRBV11-3 TRBD2 TGTGCCAGCAGCTCGGGACTACCCTACGAGCAGTACTTC CASSSGLPYEQYF
NA TRBJ2-2 TRBV5-6 TRBD2 TGTGCCAGCAGCCTTAGCGGGATAAACACCGGGGAGCTGTTTTTT CASSLSGINTGELFF
NA TRBJ2-1 TRBV11-2 NA TGTGCCAGCAGCTTAGTTTGGGACAATGAGCAGTTCTTC CASSLVWDNEQFF
few TRBJ2-4 TRBV28 TRBD2 TGTGCCATCACCGGGAGGGCGGGAAACATTCAGTACTTC CAITGRAGNIQYF
NA TRBJ2-1 TRBV6-1 TRBD2 TGTGCCAGCAGTGAAAAGTCCGCGGGAGCCTCCAATGAGCAGTTCTTC CASSEKSAGASNEQFF
few TRBJ2-7 TRBV2 NA TGTGCCAGCAGTGGCCCCGGCGGCGCCTACGAGCAGTACTTC CASSGPGGAYEQYF
NA TRBJ1-1 TRBV6-1 NA TGTGCCAGCAGTACCTCAAAGAACACTGAAGCTTTCTTT CASSTSKNTEAFF
once TRBJ2-5 TRBV6-1 NA TGTGCCAGCAGTGAAGTCCTCGACGGAGAGACCCAGTACTTC CASSEVLDGETQYF
NA TRBJ2-7 TRBV6-1 NA TGTGCCAGCAGTACCGTATCTCAAAAACGGGGCGAGCAGTACTTC CASSTVSQKRGEQYF
NA TRBJ1-1 TRBV18 NA TGTGCCAGCTCACCAACCAACCTGGGGGGCTTTACTGAAGCTTTCTTT CASSPTNLGGFTEAFF
NA TRBJ2-3 TRBV14 NA TGTGCCAGCAGCCCGACGAGACAGACAGATACGCAGTATTTT CASSPTRQTDTQYF
NA TRBJ2-1 TRBV7-9 TRBD2 TGTGCCAGCAGCCCAAAGGGACTAGCGGGAGCGGGCGGCAATGAGCAGTTCTTC CASSPKGLAGAGGNEQFF
NA TRBJ2-1 TRBV7-3 NA TGTGCCAGCAGCTTTTCTCGTGGGAACAATGAGCAGTTCTTC CASSFSRGNNEQFF
NA TRBJ2-1 TRBV6-4 NA TGTGCCAGCAGTGACTCCACGGCCGGGGAGCAGTTCTTC CASSDSTAGEQFF
many TRBJ2-7 TRBV6-1 NA TGTGCCAGCAGTGATTCTGGACAAAGCTACGAGCAGTACTTC CASSDSGQSYEQYF
NA TRBJ1-5 TRBV19 TRBD1 TGTGCCAGTAGACCTGTCGGGACAGTTAGCAATCAGCCCCAGCATTTT CASRPVGTVSNQPQHF
NA TRBJ2-5 TRBV18 NA TGTGCCAGCTCACCCGGAGACAGAGGGGAGACCCAGTACTTC CASSPGDRGETQYF
NA TRBJ2-5 TRBV20-1 NA TGCAGTGCTGGTCGTCGGGAGACCCAGTACTTC CSAGRRETQYF
few TRBJ2-2 TRBV6-5 NA TGTGCCAGCAGTTACAGGGGAGCCGGGGAGCTGTTTTTT CASSYRGAGELFF
few TRBJ2-5 TRBV18 TRBD2 TGTGCCAGCTCACCACTAAGGGGGACTAGCGGGAGAGAGACCCAGTACTTC CASSPLRGTSGRETQYF
NA TRBJ2-7 TRBV5-4 TRBD1 TGTGCCAGCAGCTTGGAACCAGGGGGCGAGTACGAGCAGTACTTC CASSLEPGGEYEQYF
NA TRBJ2-7 TRBV19 NA TGTGCCAGTAGTATAGATGGCCGGTTGCAGTACTTC CASSIDGRLQYF
NA TRBJ1-4 TRBV6-6 TRBD1 TGTGCCAGCAGGGGCCGGAGACAGGGGGATGAAAAACTGTTTTTT CASRGRRQGDEKLFF
NA TRBJ1-3 TRBV2 NA TGTGCCAGCAGCAGGGGTCCTGGAAACACCATATATTTT CASSRGPGNTIYF
NA TRBJ2-7 TRBV28 NA TGTGCCAGCAGCTTGGTCCATGGGGTCTACGAGCAGTACTTC CASSLVHGVYEQYF
few TRBJ2-7 TRBV6-6 NA TGTGCCAGCAGTCACAGCGGGCGAAGCTCCTACGAGCAGTACTTC CASSHSGRSSYEQYF
few TRBJ1-2 TRBV19 NA TGTGCCAGTAGTATAGTTGCCTCGTCGAGCGGCTACACCTTC CASSIVASSSGYTF
NA TRBJ1-5 TRBV19 NA TGTGCCAGTAGGATTAGGGATACCCAGCCCCAGCATTTT CASRIRDTQPQHF
NA TRBJ2-3 TRBV6-1 TRBD1 TGTGCCAGCAGCCCAGGGGGCCTCGGCACAGATACGCAGTATTTT CASSPGGLGTDTQYF
NA TRBJ2-6 TRBV5-1 TRBD1 TGCGCCAGCAGGGCAGGGGGAGACTCTGGGGCCAACGTCCTGACTTTC CASRAGGDSGANVLTF
NA TRBJ2-6 TRBV27 NA TGTGCCAGCCAAAGTTGGCGCAGACAAAGCTCTGGGGCCAACGTCCTGACTTTC CASQSWRRQSSGANVLTF
NA TRBJ2-3 TRBV28 TRBD1 TGTGCCAGCAGTTACGCGGACAGGCACACAGATACGCAGTATTTT CASSYADRHTDTQYF
NA TRBJ2-3 TRBV18 NA TGTGCCAGCTCACCATTTGGCACAGATACGCAGTATTTT CASSPFGTDTQYF
NA TRBJ2-7 TRBV10-1 NA TGCGCCAGCAGGAGGACTGGGTCCAACGAGCAGTACTTC CASRRTGSNEQYF
NA TRBJ2-4 TRBV5-4 TRBD2 TGTGCCAGCAGCTTGGAGACTAGCTTTAGAAACATTCAGTACTTC CASSLETSFRNIQYF
NA TRBJ2-7 TRBV2 TRBD2 TGTGCCAGCAAGAGAGGGAAGGGGATAGCGGGAGGATATAACTACGAGCAGTACTTC CASKRGKGIAGGYNYEQYF
many TRBJ2-1 TRBV5-6 NA TGTGCCAGCAGCTTGGACTTGAAAGTCAATGAGCAGTTCTTC CASSLDLKVNEQFF
once TRBJ2-1 TRBV23-1 TRBD2 TGCGCCAGCAGTCCCGAGGGACTAGCGGGAGGGCCCTACAATGAGCAGTTCTTC CASSPEGLAGGPYNEQFF
few TRBJ2-7 TRBV7-8 NA TGTGCCAGCAGCTTATTACTACCGAACTACGAGCAGTACTTC CASSLLLPNYEQYF
NA TRBJ2-7 TRBV5-4 TRBD2 TGTGCCAGCAGCTTGGATACCGATAGGGAGGGATCCTACGAGCAGTACTTC CASSLDTDREGSYEQYF
NA TRBJ2-7 TRBV27 TRBD2 TGTGCCAGCAGTTTATTCCTAGCGGGACGCTACGAGCAGTACTTC CASSLFLAGRYEQYF
NA TRBJ2-6 TRBV6-1 NA TGTGCCAGCAGTGGGCTTAGCAGGGCTGGGGCCAACGTCCTGACTTTC CASSGLSRAGANVLTF
once TRBJ1-2 TRBV25-1 NA TGTGCCAGCAGGGGGGGTGGCCGGAGGAACTATGGCTACACCTTC CASRGGGRRNYGYTF
NA TRBJ2-2 TRBV7-3 NA TGTGCCAGCAGCCCGCGGGCGGGGCTCGCGCCCGGGGAGCTGTTTTTT CASSPRAGLAPGELFF
once TRBJ2-5 TRBV5-1 NA TGCGCCAGCAGCTTCTCGGGGATTCAAGAGACCCAGTACTTC CASSFSGIQETQYF
NA TRBJ1-5 TRBV25-1 NA TGTGCCAGCAGTGCCAGTCGGGGTAGCAATCAGCCCCAGCATTTT CASSASRGSNQPQHF
NA TRBJ2-1 TRBV6-1 TRBD2 TGTGCCAGCAGTGTTAGTCGAGCGGGAGAAAATGAGCAGTTCTTC CASSVSRAGENEQFF
NA TRBJ2-7 TRBV28 TRBD2 TGTGCCAGCAGTCCCTTAGCGGGAGTTTCCTACGAGCAGTACTTC CASSPLAGVSYEQYF